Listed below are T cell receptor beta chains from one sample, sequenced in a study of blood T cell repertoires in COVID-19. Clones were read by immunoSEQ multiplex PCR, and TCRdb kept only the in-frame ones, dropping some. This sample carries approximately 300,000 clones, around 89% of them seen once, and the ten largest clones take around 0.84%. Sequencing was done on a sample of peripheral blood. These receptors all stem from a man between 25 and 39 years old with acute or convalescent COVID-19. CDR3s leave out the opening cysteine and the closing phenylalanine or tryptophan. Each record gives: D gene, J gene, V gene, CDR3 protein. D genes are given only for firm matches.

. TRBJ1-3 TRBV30 AWSVGGRSGNTIY
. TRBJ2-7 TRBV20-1 SARLAGEQY
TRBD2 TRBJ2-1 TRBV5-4 AIKTSGGPGEQF
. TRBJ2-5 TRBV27 ASSFSGEETQY
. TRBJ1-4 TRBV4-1 ASSQDVQGGGGEKLF
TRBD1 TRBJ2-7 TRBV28 ASSLAGTGAYEQY
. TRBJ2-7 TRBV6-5 ASSYSRLDYEQY
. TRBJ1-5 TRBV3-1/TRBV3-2 ASSQDLLQGQPQH
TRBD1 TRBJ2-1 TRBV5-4 ASSGRDRGPSNEQF
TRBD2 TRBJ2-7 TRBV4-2 ASSQGLAYEQY
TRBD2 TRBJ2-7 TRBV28 ASGVWGGRAEQY
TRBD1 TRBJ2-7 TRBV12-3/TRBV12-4 ASSRDRRYEQY
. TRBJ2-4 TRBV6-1 ASSELHRAGAKNIQY
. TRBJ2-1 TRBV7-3 ASSFGATVNEQF
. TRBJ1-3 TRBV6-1 ASSEFSATGRTGNTIY
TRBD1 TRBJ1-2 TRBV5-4 ASSLRQGDHGYT
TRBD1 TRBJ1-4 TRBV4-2 ASSQEGGRGEKLF
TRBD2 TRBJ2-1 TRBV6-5 ASSPGTRNEQF
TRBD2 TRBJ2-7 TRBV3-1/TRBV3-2 ASSQNPGTSGYEQY
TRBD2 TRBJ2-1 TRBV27 ASRAGGPTNEQF
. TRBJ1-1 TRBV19 ASSIYGVITEAF
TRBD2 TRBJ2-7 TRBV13 ASSSLAGDHRGEQY
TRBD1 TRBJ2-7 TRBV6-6 ASTRDRSGDYEQY
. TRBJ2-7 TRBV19 ASRDLGGAHYEQY
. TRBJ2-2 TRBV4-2 ASSRPGERTGELF
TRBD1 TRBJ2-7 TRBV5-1 ASSLGDRGLYEQY
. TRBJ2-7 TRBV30 AWRGRGSSYEQY
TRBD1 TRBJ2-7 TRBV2 ASAPTRDRRISPYEQY
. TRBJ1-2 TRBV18 ASSNDKTRAGYT
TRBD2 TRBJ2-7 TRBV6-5 ASSYKAGGHYEQY
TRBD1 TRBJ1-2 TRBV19 ASSIDYPGQGNYGYT